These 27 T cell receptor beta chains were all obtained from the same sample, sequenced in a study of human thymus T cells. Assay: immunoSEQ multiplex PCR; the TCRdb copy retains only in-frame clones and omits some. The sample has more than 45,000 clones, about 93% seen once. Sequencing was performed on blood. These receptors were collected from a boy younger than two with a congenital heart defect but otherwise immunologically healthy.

The CDR3 DNA reads TGCGCCAGCAGCTTGACTAGCGGGAGGTACAATGAGCAGTTCTTC. Its translation: CASSLTSGRYNEQFF. The genes are TRBV5-1 and TRBJ2-1, with 12 bases identical to TRBD2. Germline CDR1 SGHRS, CDR2 YFSETQ. V was pared by 1 base and J by 4 bases, with 0 bases of the junction left unmatched. The CDR3 contains 15 residues.

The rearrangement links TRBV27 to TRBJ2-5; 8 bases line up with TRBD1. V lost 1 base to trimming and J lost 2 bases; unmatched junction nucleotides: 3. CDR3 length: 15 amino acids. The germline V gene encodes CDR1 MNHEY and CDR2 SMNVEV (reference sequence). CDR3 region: CASSLWGTGQETQYF. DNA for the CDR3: TGTGCCAGCAGTTTATGGGGGACAGGTCAAGAGACCCAGTACTTC.

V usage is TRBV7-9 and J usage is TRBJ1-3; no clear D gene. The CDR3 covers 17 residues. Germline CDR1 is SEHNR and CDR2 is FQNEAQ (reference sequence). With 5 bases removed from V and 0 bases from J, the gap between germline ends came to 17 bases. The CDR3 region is CASSHNPRTVSGNTIYF. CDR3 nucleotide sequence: TGTGCCAGCAGCCATAACCCAAGGACGGTCTCTGGAAACACCATATATTTT.

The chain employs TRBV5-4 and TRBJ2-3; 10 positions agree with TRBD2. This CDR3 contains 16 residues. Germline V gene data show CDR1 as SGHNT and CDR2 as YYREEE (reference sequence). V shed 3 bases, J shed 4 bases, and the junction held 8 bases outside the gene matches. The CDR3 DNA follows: TGTGCCAGCAGCTCGAGACTAGCGGGTCTGTCAGATACGCAGTATTTT. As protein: CASSSRLAGLSDTQYF.

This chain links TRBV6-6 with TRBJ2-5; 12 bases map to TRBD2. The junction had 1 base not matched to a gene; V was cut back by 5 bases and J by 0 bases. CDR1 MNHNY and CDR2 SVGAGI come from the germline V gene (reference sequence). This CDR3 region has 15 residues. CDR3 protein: CASSRLAGDQETQYF. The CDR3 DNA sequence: TGTGCCAGCAGTCGACTAGCGGGGGACCAAGAGACCCAGTACTTC.

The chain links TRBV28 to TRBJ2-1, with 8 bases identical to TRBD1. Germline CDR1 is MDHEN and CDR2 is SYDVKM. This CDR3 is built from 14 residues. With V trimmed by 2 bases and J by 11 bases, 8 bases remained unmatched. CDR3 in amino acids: CASSLGDRGLQQFF. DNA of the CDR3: TGTGCCAGCAGTTTAGGAGACAGGGGCCTACAGCAGTTCTTC.

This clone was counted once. CDR3 DNA sequence: TGTGCCAGCAGTTTCAAAGGGAATTCACCCCTCCACTTT. Translated, it gives CASSFKGNSPLHF. The chain recombines TRBV27 with TRBJ1-6, with no clear D. The CDR3 sequence is 13 residues long. Germline loops: CDR1 MNHEY, CDR2 SMNVEV (reference sequence). V gave up 3 bases and J gave up 7 bases, with 7 bases separating them.

In DNA, the CDR3 is TGTGCCAGCAGTTACCACGCCTCCTACGAGCAGTACTTC. Residues: CASSYHASYEQYF. The rearrangement joins TRBV6-5 to TRBJ2-7; no clear D. V lost 2 bases, J lost 0 bases, and 5 bases lay in between. Germline V gene data show CDR1 as MNHEY and CDR2 as SVGAGI. CDR3 size: 13 residues.

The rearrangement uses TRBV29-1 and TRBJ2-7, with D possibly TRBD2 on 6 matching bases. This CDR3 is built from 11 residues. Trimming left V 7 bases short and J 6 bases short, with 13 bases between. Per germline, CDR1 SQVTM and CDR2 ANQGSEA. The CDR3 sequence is CSARDGGEQYF. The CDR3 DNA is TGCAGCGCAAGGGACGGGGGCGAGCAGTACTTC.

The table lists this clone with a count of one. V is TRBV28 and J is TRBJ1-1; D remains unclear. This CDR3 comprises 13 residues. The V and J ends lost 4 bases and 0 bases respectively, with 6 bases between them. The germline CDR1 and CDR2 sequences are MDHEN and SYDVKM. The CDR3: CASSSVLNTEAFF. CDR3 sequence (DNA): TGTGCCAGCAGTTCTGTACTGAACACTGAAGCTTTCTTT.

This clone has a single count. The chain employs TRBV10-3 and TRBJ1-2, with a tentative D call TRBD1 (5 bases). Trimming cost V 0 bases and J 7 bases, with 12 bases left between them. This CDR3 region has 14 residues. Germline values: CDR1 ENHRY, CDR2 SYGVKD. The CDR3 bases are TGTGCCATCAGTGAGTCTGTGGGGCTCGGTGGCTACACCTTC. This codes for CAISESVGLGGYTF.

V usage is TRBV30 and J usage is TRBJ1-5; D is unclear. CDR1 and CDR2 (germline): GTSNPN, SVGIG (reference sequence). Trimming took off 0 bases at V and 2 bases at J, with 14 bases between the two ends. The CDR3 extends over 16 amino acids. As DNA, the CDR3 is TGTGCCTGGAGTGTCCGGCGGACGTTTGGCAATCAGCCCCAGCATTTT. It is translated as CAWSVRRTFGNQPQHF.

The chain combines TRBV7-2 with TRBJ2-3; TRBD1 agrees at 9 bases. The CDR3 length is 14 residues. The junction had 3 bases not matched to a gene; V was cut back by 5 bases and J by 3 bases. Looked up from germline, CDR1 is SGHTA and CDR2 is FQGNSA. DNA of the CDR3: TGTGCCAGCAGCCGCGACAGGGGGACAGATACGCAGTATTTT. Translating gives CASSRDRGTDTQYF.

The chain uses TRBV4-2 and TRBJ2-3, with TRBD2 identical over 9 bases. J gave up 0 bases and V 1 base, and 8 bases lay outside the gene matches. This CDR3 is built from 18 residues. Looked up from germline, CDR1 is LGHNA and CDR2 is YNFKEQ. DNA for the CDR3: TGTGCCAGCAGCCAAGTAGGGAGCGGGGGGATTAGCACAGATACGCAGTATTTT. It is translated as CASSQVGSGGISTDTQYF.

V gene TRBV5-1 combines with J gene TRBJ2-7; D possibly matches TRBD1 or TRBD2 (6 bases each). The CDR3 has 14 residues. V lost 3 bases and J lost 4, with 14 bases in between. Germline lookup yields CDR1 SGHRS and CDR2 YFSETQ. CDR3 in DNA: TGCGCCAGCAGCTCGTCCCGGGGGCGTTACGAGCAGTACTTC. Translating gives CASSSSRGRYEQYF.

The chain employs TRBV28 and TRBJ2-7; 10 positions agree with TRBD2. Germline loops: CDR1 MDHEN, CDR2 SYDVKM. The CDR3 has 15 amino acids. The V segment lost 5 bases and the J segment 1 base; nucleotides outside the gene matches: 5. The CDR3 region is CASSSGGDPSYEQYF. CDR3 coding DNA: TGTGCCAGCAGTAGCGGGGGGGATCCGTCCTACGAGCAGTACTTC.

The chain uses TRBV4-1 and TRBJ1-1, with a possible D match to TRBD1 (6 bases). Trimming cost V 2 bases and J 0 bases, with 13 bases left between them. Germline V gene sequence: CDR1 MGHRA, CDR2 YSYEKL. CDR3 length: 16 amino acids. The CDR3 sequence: CASSQSAGVMNTEAFF. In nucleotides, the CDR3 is TGCGCCAGCAGCCAATCGGCAGGGGTCATGAACACTGAAGCTTTCTTT.

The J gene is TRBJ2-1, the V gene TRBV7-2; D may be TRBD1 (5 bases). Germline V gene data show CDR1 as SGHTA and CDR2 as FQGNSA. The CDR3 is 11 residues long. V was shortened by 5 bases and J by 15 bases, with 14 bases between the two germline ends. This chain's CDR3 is CASSPSTAWFF. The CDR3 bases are TGTGCCAGCAGCCCCTCGACAGCTTGGTTCTTC.

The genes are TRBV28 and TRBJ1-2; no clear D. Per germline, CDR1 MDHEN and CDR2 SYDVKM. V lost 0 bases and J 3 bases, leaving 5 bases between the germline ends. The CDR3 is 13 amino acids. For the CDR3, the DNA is TGTGCCAGCAGTTTATGGCAGTACTATGGCTACACCTTC. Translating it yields CASSLWQYYGYTF.

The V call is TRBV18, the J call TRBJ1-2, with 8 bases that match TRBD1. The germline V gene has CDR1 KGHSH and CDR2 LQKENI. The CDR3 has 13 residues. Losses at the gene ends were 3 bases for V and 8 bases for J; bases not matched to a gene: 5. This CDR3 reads CASSPFDRGGYTF. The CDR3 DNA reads TGTGCCAGCTCACCCTTCGACAGGGGCGGCTACACCTTC.

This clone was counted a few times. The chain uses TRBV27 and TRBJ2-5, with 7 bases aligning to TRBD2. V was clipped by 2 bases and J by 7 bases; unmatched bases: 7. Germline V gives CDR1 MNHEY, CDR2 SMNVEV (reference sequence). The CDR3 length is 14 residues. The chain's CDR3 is CASSLGQGGRTQYF. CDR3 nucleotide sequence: TGTGCCAGCAGTTTAGGGCAGGGAGGGAGGACCCAGTACTTC.

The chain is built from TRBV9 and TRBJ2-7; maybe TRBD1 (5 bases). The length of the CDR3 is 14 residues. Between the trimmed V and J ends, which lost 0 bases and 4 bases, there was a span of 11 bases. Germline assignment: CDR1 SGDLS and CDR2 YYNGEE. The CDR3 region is CASSVDPAGYEQYF. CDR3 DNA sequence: TGTGCCAGCAGCGTAGACCCGGCAGGGTACGAGCAGTACTTC.

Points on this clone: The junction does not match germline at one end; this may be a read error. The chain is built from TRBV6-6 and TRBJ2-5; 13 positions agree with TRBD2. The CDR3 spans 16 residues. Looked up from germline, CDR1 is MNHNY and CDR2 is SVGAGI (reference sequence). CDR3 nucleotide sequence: TGTGCCAGCAGACCCCCACTAGCGGGGGGGCAAGGGACCCAGTACTTC. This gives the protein CASRPPLAGGQGTQYF.

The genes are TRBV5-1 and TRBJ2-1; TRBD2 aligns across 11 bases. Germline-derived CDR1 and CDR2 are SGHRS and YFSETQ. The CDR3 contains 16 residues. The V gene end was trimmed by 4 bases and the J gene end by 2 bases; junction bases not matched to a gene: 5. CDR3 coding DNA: TGCGCCAGCAGCCTCCGACTAGCGGGGACCTACAATGAGCAGTTCTTC. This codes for CASSLRLAGTYNEQFF.

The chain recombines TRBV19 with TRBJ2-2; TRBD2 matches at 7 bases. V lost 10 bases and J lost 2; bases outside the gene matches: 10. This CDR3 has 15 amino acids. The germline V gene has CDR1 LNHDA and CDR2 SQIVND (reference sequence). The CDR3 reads CATKKTSTNTGELFF. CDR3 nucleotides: TGTGCCACTAAGAAGACTAGCACCAACACCGGGGAGCTGTTTTTT. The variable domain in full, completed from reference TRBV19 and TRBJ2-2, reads DGGITQSPKYLFRKEGQNVTLSCEQNLNHDAMYWYRQDPGQGLRLIYYSQIVNDFQKGDIAEGYSVSREKKESFPLTVTSAQKNPTAFYLCATKKTSTNTGELFFGEGSRLTVL.

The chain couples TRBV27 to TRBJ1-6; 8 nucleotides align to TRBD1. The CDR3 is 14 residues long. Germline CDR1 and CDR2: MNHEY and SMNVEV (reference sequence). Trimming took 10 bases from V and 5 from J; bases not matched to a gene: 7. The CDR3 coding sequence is TGTGCCACCCGACAGGGGTTGGATAATTCACCCCTCCACTTT. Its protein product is CATRQGLDNSPLHF.

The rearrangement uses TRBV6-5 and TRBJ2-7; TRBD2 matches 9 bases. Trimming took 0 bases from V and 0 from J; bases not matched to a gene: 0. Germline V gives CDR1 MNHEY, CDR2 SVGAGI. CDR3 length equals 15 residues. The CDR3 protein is CASSYSTSGSYEQYF. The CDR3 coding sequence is TGTGCCAGCAGTTACTCGACTAGCGGCTCCTACGAGCAGTACTTC.